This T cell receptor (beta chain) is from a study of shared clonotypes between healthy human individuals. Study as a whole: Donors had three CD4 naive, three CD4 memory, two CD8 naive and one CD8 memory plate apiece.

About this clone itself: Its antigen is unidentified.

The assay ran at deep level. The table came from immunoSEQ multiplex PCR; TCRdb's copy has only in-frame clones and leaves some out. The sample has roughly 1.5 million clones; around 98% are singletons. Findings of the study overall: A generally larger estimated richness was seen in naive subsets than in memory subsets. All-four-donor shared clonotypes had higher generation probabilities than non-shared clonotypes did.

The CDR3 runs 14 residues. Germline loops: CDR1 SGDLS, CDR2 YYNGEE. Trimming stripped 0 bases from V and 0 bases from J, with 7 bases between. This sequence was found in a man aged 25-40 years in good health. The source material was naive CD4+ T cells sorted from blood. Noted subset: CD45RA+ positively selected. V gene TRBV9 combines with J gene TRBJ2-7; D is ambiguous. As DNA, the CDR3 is TGTGCCAGCAGCGTAGACCCCTACTCCTACGAGCAGTACTTC. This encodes CASSVDPYSYEQYF.